In its sample, the clone carrying this TCR beta chain was seen once. Its antigen is unknown. The sample belongs to a study of cytomegalovirus exposure and HLA in healthy donors. Whole-study findings and limits: Altogether, 160 or so TCR beta chains were recorded as cytomegalovirus-associated.

From germline, CDR1 is SGHNT and CDR2 YENEEA. The CDR3 covers 17 residues. Trimming at V came to 5 bases and at J to 3 bases, leaving 10 bases not matched to a gene. Profiled with immunoSEQ multiplex PCR; TCRdb holds only in-frame clones, not every one. The profile shows about 75,000 clones, 85% of them singletons. This clonotype was sampled from a man aged 30-40 years in good health and CMV-seronegative. The rearrangement links TRBV11-3 to TRBJ2-6; TRBD1 matches at 7 bases. The sample was PBMCs. Here the CDR3 DNA reads TGTGCCAGCAGCGGTAGGACAGGACGCTTTGGGGCCAACGTCCTGACTTTC. Translation: CASSGRTGRFGANVLTF.